A selection of T cell receptor beta chains follows, all from one sample in a study of early T cells in non-severe SARS-CoV-2 infection. TCRdb passed the 5' RACE reads through MiXCR, listing each CDR3 protein once. The table lists about 70,000 distinct CDR3 sequences, 4.6% of them singletons. Material: whole blood, obtained at baseline. The source is an adult who was a healthcare worker with PCR-confirmed SARS-CoV-2 infection or an uninfected control (not recorded which). The donor label of this sample is uncertain. Each CDR3 is given without its conserved first and last residue. Each record gives: V gene, clone size, CDR3 protein. Not every row has a clone size; where given, it reads once, few, many or a size class.

v_call: TRBV20-1; clone_size: NA; cdr3_aa: SASETAGNTMY
v_call: TRBV7-8; clone_size: few; cdr3_aa: ASSLGTGVPYGYT
v_call: TRBV19; clone_size: many; cdr3_aa: ASSIGQGADMGNQPQH
v_call: TRBV7-9; clone_size: few; cdr3_aa: ASRIFSLNRSSYEQY
v_call: TRBV27; clone_size: NA; cdr3_aa: ASSLRTATYEQY
v_call: TRBV5-1; clone_size: NA; cdr3_aa: ASSSPGSGAGEQY
v_call: TRBV7-2; clone_size: few; cdr3_aa: ASSVELGLGELF
v_call: TRBV27; clone_size: few; cdr3_aa: ASSWDSRSGNTIY
v_call: TRBV4-3; clone_size: NA; cdr3_aa: ASSQERRDTQY
v_call: TRBV10-1; clone_size: many; cdr3_aa: ASSLQGGNEQY
v_call: TRBV10-3; clone_size: NA; cdr3_aa: AISDPDRGRVTAEAF
v_call: TRBV5-1; clone_size: few; cdr3_aa: ASSLQGSTEAF
v_call: TRBV27; clone_size: few; cdr3_aa: ASSPTGPYGYT
v_call: TRBV29-1; clone_size: many; cdr3_aa: SVPPGGSNNEQF
v_call: TRBV6-5; clone_size: NA; cdr3_aa: ASSYSSPGRNTIY
v_call: TRBV29-1; clone_size: many; cdr3_aa: SVVSDSGRGYT
v_call: TRBV7-2; clone_size: NA; cdr3_aa: ASSQQPGPYEQY
v_call: TRBV18; clone_size: NA; cdr3_aa: VSSESRRVPRTEAF
v_call: TRBV20-1; clone_size: many; cdr3_aa: SATGGTDNEKLF
v_call: TRBV11-2; clone_size: NA; cdr3_aa: ASSLVNGYEQY
v_call: TRBV27; clone_size: many; cdr3_aa: ASKSGGAGTGELF
v_call: TRBV11-2; clone_size: many; cdr3_aa: ASSKGSQETQY
v_call: TRBV12-3/TRBV12-4; clone_size: NA; cdr3_aa: ASGLGGLNTEAF
v_call: TRBV4-3; clone_size: NA; cdr3_aa: ASSQELRDPYEQY